The T cell receptor beta chain described here comes from a study of Ad26.COV2.S vaccination and SARS-CoV-2 variants. For the study at large: Doses of Ad26.COV2.S were injected into muscle once or twice, 56 days apart.

Generated by immunoSEQ multiplex PCR, the TCRdb table keeps only in-frame clones and is missing some. Among about 400,000 clones listed, approximately 91% were seen once. Treatment meaning: some 20 received Ad26.COV2.S at low or high dose, single or two shots; about 5 received placebo; per-sample allocation not given. Sampling was done on day 63 after the first vaccine or placebo injection. An adult of 18-55 years in Boston served as donor. The sample was peripheral blood, taken in a trial of Ad26.COV2.S vaccine versus placebo. This TCR came from a person between 18 and 65 years old who received the Ad26.COV2.S COVID-19 vaccine or a placebo.

CDR3 sequence (DNA): TGTGCCACCAGTGACCCCCGGGGGAGGGAGAATGAGCAGTTCTTC. This sequence encodes CATSDPRGRENEQFF. V and J are TRBV24-1 and TRBJ2-1; TRBD2 matches at 7 bases. Germline V gene data show CDR1 as KGHDR and CDR2 as SFDVKD. The CDR3 loop spans 15 amino acids. V was pared by 4 bases and J by 7 bases, with 9 bases of the junction left unmatched.